These 29 T cell receptor beta chains came from one sample sequenced in a study of blood T cell repertoires in COVID-19. Profiled with immunoSEQ multiplex PCR; TCRdb holds only in-frame clones, not every one. This repertoire shows 95,000 to 120,000 clones, 75% to 90% found once; its top ten account for 4.6%. Input material: peripheral blood. The receptors derive from a woman aged 45 to 65 with acute or convalescent COVID-19.

The V gene is TRBV6-2 or TRBV6-3, the J gene TRBJ1-6; weak D call: TRBD1 (5 bases). The CDR3 has 14 residues. CDR1 and CDR2 from the germline V gene are MNHEY and SVGEGT. With 5 bases removed from V and 5 bases from J, the gap between germline ends came to 10 bases. The CDR3 reads CASSRQIHNSPLHF. The CDR3 region has the DNA TGTGCCAGCAGTCGACAGATCCATAATTCACCCCTCCACTTT.

This clone was found once. V and J are TRBV5-1 and TRBJ1-5, with D possibly being TRBD1 (6 bases). Germline CDR1 SGHRS, CDR2 YFSETQ. This CDR3 region has 14 residues. V lost 1 base and J 7 bases, leaving 12 bases between the germline ends. Written as DNA, the CDR3 is TGCGCCAGCAGCTTGAGTGGCGGGGGCCAGCCCCAGCATTTT. Its protein product is CASSLSGGGQPQHF.

A single count supports this clone. The chain joins TRBV18 to TRBJ2-1, with D hard to call. V lost 3 bases and J lost 5, with 8 bases in between. The germline CDR1 and CDR2 sequences are KGHSH and LQKENI. This CDR3 region has 13 residues. CDR3: CASSPVDHNEQFF. The CDR3 nucleotides are TGTGCCAGCTCACCGGTAGATCACAATGAGCAGTTCTTC.

The chain uses TRBV10-3 and TRBJ2-6; D is unresolved. Germline V lookup: CDR1 ENHRY, CDR2 SYGVKD. This CDR3 comprises 15 residues. V was clipped by 3 bases and J by 0 bases, with 6 bases between them. The CDR3 spells CAISDADSGANVLTF. The DNA of the CDR3 is TGTGCCATCAGTGATGCAGACTCTGGGGCCAACGTCCTGACTTTC.

The J gene is TRBJ2-2, the V gene TRBV3-1 (or the pseudogene TRBV3-2), with D unclear. With 4 bases removed from V and 1 base from J, the gap between germline ends came to 7 bases. The CDR3 has 14 amino acids. Per the germline V gene, CDR1 is LGHDT and CDR2 is YNNKEL (reference sequence). The CDR3 DNA sequence: TGTGCCAGCAGCCGATACGGGAACACCGGGGAGCTGTTTTTT. This encodes CASSRYGNTGELFF.

V and J are TRBV6-5 and TRBJ1-2, with 7 bases fitting TRBD1. The CDR3 has 15 residues. Per the germline V gene, CDR1 is MNHEY and CDR2 is SVGAGI. V gave up 4 bases and J gave up 4 bases; unmatched junction bases: 9. The CDR3 here is CASSSYTGASYGYTF. CDR3 DNA: TGTGCCAGCAGTTCATACACAGGGGCCTCCTATGGCTACACCTTC.

This clone was counted a single time. The chain employs TRBV12-3 or TRBV12-4 and TRBJ1-2, with 8 bases fitting TRBD1. The CDR3 totals 13 residues. Trimming cost V 7 bases and J 3 bases; bases outside gene matches: 4. CDR3 DNA sequence: TGTGCCAGCATTGGGACAGGAGACTATGGCTACACCTTC. Translated: CASIGTGDYGYTF.

The sample holds one count of this clone. The gene calls are TRBV6-5 and TRBJ1-5; the D is unclear. This CDR3 spans 14 amino acids. Germline CDR1 MNHEY, CDR2 SVGAGI. V lost 8 bases and J 0 bases, leaving 11 bases between the germline ends. CDR3 amino acids: CASPWQNSNQPQHF. CDR3 DNA: TGTGCCAGCCCTTGGCAGAATAGCAATCAGCCCCAGCATTTT.

The chain uses TRBV9 and TRBJ2-1; 13 bases line up with TRBD2. Trimming at V came to 5 bases and at J to 6 bases, leaving 5 bases not matched to a gene. The CDR3 totals 15 residues. The germline CDR1 and CDR2 sequences are SGDLS and YYNGEE. CDR3: CASSVRTSGSNEQFF. In nucleotides, the CDR3 is TGTGCCAGCAGTGTTAGGACTAGCGGGAGCAATGAGCAGTTCTTC.

The chain couples TRBV6-2 or TRBV6-3 to TRBJ2-5; TRBD2 might be the D (5 bases). This CDR3 has 12 amino acids. Trimming stripped 5 bases from V and 3 bases from J, with 7 bases between. The germline CDR1 and CDR2 sequences are MNHEY and SVGEGT. CDR3 sequence reads: CASSRREETQYF. The CDR3 DNA is TGTGCCAGCAGTCGGCGGGAAGAGACCCAGTACTTC.

This clone was detected once. The gene calls are TRBV5-4 and TRBJ2-2; the D is unclear. Germline assignment: CDR1 SGHNT and CDR2 YYREEE (reference sequence). V lost 1 base to trimming and J lost 7 bases, with 8 bases between them. The CDR3 is 13 amino acids. CDR3 DNA sequence: TGTGCCAGCAGCTTGACCGGTGGCGGGGAGCTGTTTTTT. It is translated as CASSLTGGGELFF.

The chain carries TRBV28 and TRBJ2-7; D is uncertain. Germline-derived CDR1 and CDR2 are MDHEN and SYDVKM. The CDR3 length is 15 residues. Trimming pared 6 bases from V and 0 bases from J, leaving 15 bases between. CDR3: CASRGTDKSSYEQYF. CDR3 in DNA: TGTGCCAGCAGAGGAACAGATAAGAGCTCCTACGAGCAGTACTTC.

This rearrangement joins TRBV19 to TRBJ1-5; unclear D gene. CDR1 and CDR2 (germline): LNHDA, SQIVND (reference sequence). V lost 5 bases and J 4 bases, leaving 6 bases between the germline ends. The CDR3 sequence is 12 residues long. The CDR3 loop is CASSYPNQPQHF. The CDR3 DNA is TGTGCCAGTAGTTATCCTAATCAGCCCCAGCATTTT.

The chain couples TRBV15 to TRBJ2-7; D is perhaps TRBD2 (6 bases). The CDR3 is 22 residues long. V was trimmed by 1 base and J by 1 base, leaving 32 bases between them. In germline, CDR1 is LNHNV, CDR2 YYDKDF (reference sequence). In DNA form, the CDR3 reads TGTGCCACCAGCAGAGTTCTGCCCTGGGACTCCAGTACCGGGAGAGTTTCCTACGAGCAGTACTTC. Amino acids: CATSRVLPWDSSTGRVSYEQYF. The variable domain in full, with the rest retrieved from reference TRBV15 and TRBJ2-7, is DAMVIQNPRYQVTQFGKPVTLSCSQTLNHNVMYWYQQKSSQAPKLLFHYYDKDFNNEADTPDNFQSRRPNTSFCFLDIRSPGLGDTAMYLCATSRVLPWDSSTGRVSYEQYFGPGTRLTVT.

V is TRBV9 and J is TRBJ2-7; 9 bases align to TRBD2. The germline V gene has CDR1 SGDLS and CDR2 YYNGEE. The CDR3 runs to 16 residues. V lost 3 bases to trimming and J lost 5 bases; unmatched junction nucleotides: 12. The CDR3 nucleotides are TGTGCCAGCAGCGCCCCCCAGGGACTAGCTGGAGACGAGCAGTACTTC. It is translated as CASSAPQGLAGDEQYF.

This clone was detected a few times. V and J are TRBV28 and TRBJ1-2, with TRBD1 matching 11 bases. Germline values: CDR1 MDHEN, CDR2 SYDVKM. This CDR3 has 14 residues. J lost 3 bases, V lost 6 bases, and 3 bases had no gene match. CDR3 region: CASRGQGDDYGYTF. The CDR3 region has the DNA TGTGCCAGCAGGGGACAGGGGGACGACTATGGCTACACCTTC.

This rearrangement joins TRBV11-3 to TRBJ2-1; 12 bases map to TRBD2. The junction had 5 bases not matched to a gene; V was cut back by 6 bases and J by 5 bases. Germline lookup yields CDR1 SGHNT and CDR2 YENEEA. This CDR3 has 15 residues. The CDR3 DNA is TGTGCCAGCAGGCTACCTAGCGGGAGGGACAATGAGCAGTTCTTC. Translating gives CASRLPSGRDNEQFF.

J is TRBJ1-6 and V is TRBV18, with 9 bases fitting TRBD1. Germline CDR1 reads KGHSH; CDR2 reads LQKENI. The V segment lost 3 bases and the J segment 7 bases; nucleotides outside the gene matches: 1. This CDR3 region has 14 residues. CDR3 amino acids: CASSPGTGNSPLHF. The CDR3 nucleotides read TGTGCCAGCTCACCCGGGACAGGGAATTCACCCCTCCACTTT.

The chain couples TRBV28 to TRBJ2-3; D is ambiguous. V lost 1 base and J 4 bases, leaving 3 bases between the germline ends. In germline, CDR1 is MDHEN, CDR2 SYDVKM. This CDR3 comprises 12 residues. In nucleotides, the CDR3 is TGTGCCAGCAGTTTATTCGCAGATACGCAGTATTTT. Amino acids: CASSLFADTQYF.

This clone is a singleton in its sample. V gene TRBV5-5 combines with J gene TRBJ1-1; 8 nucleotides align to TRBD1. The CDR3 has 15 amino acids. Germline V lookup: CDR1 SGHKS, CDR2 YYEKEE (reference sequence). After removal of 3 bases from V and 1 base from J, the junction contained 5 bases not matched to a gene. This chain's CDR3 is CASSWSGGANTEAFF. CDR3 DNA: TGTGCCAGCAGCTGGTCAGGGGGCGCGAACACTGAAGCTTTCTTT. Filled out from reference TRBV5-5 and TRBJ1-1, the complete variable domain reads DAGVTQSPTHLIKTRGQQVTLRCSPISGHKSVSWYQQVLGQGPQFIFQYYEKEERGRGNFPDRFSARQFPNYSSELNVNALLLGDSALYLCASSWSGGANTEAFFGQGTRLTVV.

This clone occurred a few times. Here the CDR3 reads CASSGGAASSGNTIYF. CDR3 sequence (DNA): TGTGCCAGTAGTGGAGGAGCCGCGAGCTCTGGAAACACCATATATTTT. J is TRBJ1-3 and V is TRBV19; no clear D. Germline-derived CDR1 and CDR2 are LNHDA and SQIVND (reference sequence). Trimming cost V 5 bases and J 0 bases, with 14 bases left between them. This CDR3 spans 16 amino acids.

V is TRBV13 and J is TRBJ2-3, with TRBD2 matching 10 bases. Germline V gene sequence: CDR1 PRHDT, CDR2 FYEKMQ (reference sequence). V shed 5 bases and J 4 bases; nucleotides not matched to a gene: 9. The CDR3 consists of 16 residues. The CDR3, as DNA: TGTGCCAGCAGCCTAAGGACTAGCGGAGGGGCAGATACGCAGTATTTT. This codes for CASSLRTSGGADTQYF.

This chain links TRBV30 with TRBJ1-1; TRBD1 is a possible D gene (5 bases). Germline values: CDR1 GTSNPN, CDR2 SVGIG (reference sequence). CDR3 length: 15 amino acids. V was pared by 3 bases and J by 4 bases, with 18 bases between. The CDR3 coding sequence is TGTGCCTGGAGCCATTCTGGGGCTTTAAGCACTGAAGCTTTCTTT. Amino acids: CAWSHSGALSTEAFF.

The chain employs TRBV5-1 and TRBJ2-7, with 10 bases matching TRBD1. The ends lost 3 bases at V and 7 bases at J; junction bases unmatched: 7. CDR1 SGHRS and CDR2 YFSETQ come from the germline V gene. CDR3 length: 14 residues. The CDR3 nucleotides are TGCGCCAGCAGCTCCGGGACAGGGGATTGGGAGCAGTACTTC. Translating gives CASSSGTGDWEQYF.

The rearrangement uses TRBV6-5 and TRBJ2-7; D unresolved. Trimming pared 2 bases from V and 5 bases from J, leaving 4 bases between. Germline assignment: CDR1 MNHEY and CDR2 SVGAGI. CDR3 length equals 11 residues. CDR3 region: CASSYADEQYF. The CDR3 DNA follows: TGTGCCAGCAGTTACGCGGACGAGCAGTACTTC.

The chain uses TRBV29-1 and TRBJ2-1, with D perhaps TRBD2 (6 bases). Germline-derived CDR1 and CDR2 are SQVTM and ANQGSEA. The CDR3 is made up of 14 amino acids. V lost 4 bases, J lost 1 base, and 11 bases lay in between. CDR3 region: CSVVQGGSYNEQFF. The CDR3 DNA sequence: TGCAGCGTTGTCCAGGGAGGATCCTACAATGAGCAGTTCTTC.

V and J are TRBV7-9 and TRBJ1-5, with 10 bases that match TRBD1. The germline V gene has CDR1 SEHNR and CDR2 FQNEAQ (reference sequence). This CDR3 spans 15 amino acids. J lost 2 bases, V lost 4 bases, and 2 bases had no gene match. CDR3 loop: CASSWGTGGNQPQHF. The CDR3 DNA reads as TGTGCCAGCAGCTGGGGGACAGGGGGCAATCAGCCCCAGCATTTT. Combining the CDR3 with reference TRBV7-9 and TRBJ1-5 gives the whole variable domain DTGVSQNPRHKITKRGQNVTFRCDPISEHNRLYWYRQTLGQGPEFLTYFQNEAQLEKSRLLSDRFSAERPKGSFSTLEIQRTEQGDSAMYLCASSWGTGGNQPQHFGDGTRLSIL.

This rearrangement joins TRBV5-6 to TRBJ2-2; TRBD2 matches 8 bases. The CDR3 length is 15 residues. V trimming: 4 bases; J trimming: 3 bases; junction bases outside the gene matches: 5. Germline assignment: CDR1 SGHDT and CDR2 YYEEEE. CDR3 sequence reads: CASSPGGRYTGELFF. CDR3 bases: TGTGCCAGCAGCCCGGGAGGGAGGTACACCGGGGAGCTGTTTTTT.

The chain links TRBV5-4 to TRBJ1-6; the match to TRBD1 covers 10 bases. Germline V gene lookup returns CDR1 SGHNT and CDR2 YYREEE (reference sequence). The length of the CDR3 is 15 residues. V trimming: 2 bases; J trimming: 10 bases; junction bases outside the gene matches: 6. CDR3 region: CASSLFGTGDSPLHF. CDR3 nucleotides: TGTGCCAGCAGCTTATTTGGGACAGGGGACTCACCCCTCCACTTT.